The 32 T cell receptor beta chains listed next were all sequenced from one sample in a study of T-cell reconstitution after alpha-beta-depleted transplantation in children. The TCRbeta library was prepared with unique molecular identifiers. TCRdb re-analysed the PCR reads in MiXCR, keeping a single row per CDR3 protein. The sample shows about a million distinct CDR3 sequences, roughly 29% of them seen only once. The sequencing here drew on PBMCs, mostly from graft donor cells, taken 360 days after TCRalphabeta/CD19-depleted stem cell transplant. The receptors originated from a boy younger than two who had a stem cell transplant for SCID, so the T cells may come from the graft donor.

V is TRBV9 and J is TRBJ2-1, with D unresolved. This CDR3 is 15 amino acids long. Germline loops: CDR1 SGDLS, CDR2 YYNGEE. The V end lost 4 bases, the J end lost 7 bases, and 18 bases lay between the germline ends. The CDR3 DNA reads as TGTGCCAGCAGCCCCTTAGGTGTATCGAGGAATGAGCAGTTCTTC. Translation gives CASSPLGVSRNEQFF.

This rearrangement joins TRBV7-9 to TRBJ2-3, with D maybe TRBD1 (5 bases). CDR1 is SEHNR and CDR2 is FQNEAQ in the germline V gene (reference sequence). The CDR3 runs to 15 residues. V was clipped by 5 bases and J by 4 bases, with 16 bases between them. The CDR3 region is CASSLSSTASDTQYF. The CDR3, as DNA: TGTGCCAGCAGCCTCTCCTCGACAGCTTCAGATACGCAGTATTTT.

The chain is built from TRBV18 and TRBJ1-5; 8 nucleotides align to TRBD1. Trimming took 1 base from V and 6 from J; bases not matched to a gene: 11. Germline lookup yields CDR1 KGHSH and CDR2 LQKENI. The CDR3 consists of 17 residues. CDR3 sequence reads: CASSPRGTGGIGQPQHF. The CDR3, as DNA: TGTGCCAGCTCACCACGGGGAACAGGGGGGATCGGTCAGCCCCAGCATTTT.

The sample holds a few counts of this clonotype. The chain uses TRBV21-1 and TRBJ1-1. TRBV21-1 is described as a pseudogene. The CDR3 extends over 17 amino acids. The CDR3 loop reads CASSKVKGIHRTTEAFF. Here the CDR3 DNA reads TGTGCCAGCAGCAAAGTTAAAGGGATCCACAGGACCACTGAAGCTTTCTTT.

The sample holds a few counts of this clonotype. The chain is built from TRBV9 and TRBJ2-1, with unresolved D. The V gene lost 0 bases and the J gene lost 4 bases, with 5 bases spanning the gap. Germline V gene lookup returns CDR1 SGDLS and CDR2 YYNGEE. This CDR3 has 13 amino acids. In DNA form, the CDR3 reads TGTGCCAGCAGCGTAGAAGGGTACAATGAGCAGTTCTTC. This sequence encodes CASSVEGYNEQFF.

This clonotype was seen more than once but under ten times. This chain connects TRBV6-1 to TRBJ2-2; possibly TRBD1 for D (6 bases). Germline values: CDR1 MNHNS, CDR2 SASEGT. Trimming removed 6 bases from V and 0 bases from J, with 14 bases in between. The CDR3 sequence is 16 residues long. CDR3 loop: CASRPPGQANTGELFF. The CDR3 DNA follows: TGTGCCAGCAGGCCCCCGGGACAAGCGAACACCGGGGAGCTGTTTTTT.

This chain connects TRBV9 to TRBJ2-1, with TRBD1 matching over 12 bases. CDR3 length: 17 amino acids. The germline V gene has CDR1 SGDLS and CDR2 YYNGEE. Losses at the gene ends were 2 bases for V and 6 bases for J; bases not matched to a gene: 9. The DNA of the CDR3 is TGTGCCAGCAGCGTCGGGACAGGGGGCGGAAATGGCAATGAGCAGTTCTTC. It codes for CASSVGTGGGNGNEQFF.

This clonotype turned up a few times. This chain connects TRBV4-3 to TRBJ2-2; 8 bases fit TRBD1. The CDR3 has 17 residues. J was trimmed by 5 bases and V by 0 bases; bases with no gene match: 8. Germline values: CDR1 LGHNA, CDR2 YSLEER. The CDR3 nucleotides read TGCGCCAGCAGCCAAGATTCTAGGACAGGGAGGACCGGGGAGCTGTTTTTT. Translating gives CASSQDSRTGRTGELFF.

A few counts support this clonotype. The chain has TRBV15 and TRBJ1-2; D gene uncertain. This CDR3 contains 12 residues. Per germline, CDR1 LNHNV and CDR2 YYDKDF (reference sequence). Deletions cut 1 base from V and 5 bases from J, with 5 bases between. The CDR3 loop reads CATSRGLYGYTF. CDR3 nucleotide sequence: TGTGCCACCAGCAGAGGATTGTATGGCTACACCTTC.

The J gene is TRBJ1-1, the V gene TRBV12-3 or TRBV12-4; the D is unclear. The CDR3 totals 14 residues. Trimming removed 4 bases at V and 1 base at J, with 10 bases between. CDR3 DNA sequence: TGTGCCAGCAGTTCTTGGGCGGAGAACACTGAAGCTTTCTTT. Amino acids: CASSSWAENTEAFF.

This clonotype appeared a single time. J is TRBJ2-5 and V is TRBV4-1, with D possibly TRBD2 on 6 matching bases. The germline CDR1 and CDR2 sequences are MGHRA and YSYEKL. Deletions cut 4 bases from V and 5 bases from J, with 17 bases between. There are 15 residues in the CDR3. The CDR3 loop is CASSRSGLLRETQYF. The CDR3 DNA follows: TGCGCCAGCAGCCGATCGGGACTTCTTAGGGAGACCCAGTACTTC.

The CDR3 reads CASSLEPRPERTDTQYF. In DNA, the CDR3 is TGTGCCAGCAGCTTAGAGCCTAGACCTGAACGCACAGATACGCAGTATTTT. This chain connects TRBV7-9 to TRBJ2-3; D is unresolved. The length of the CDR3 is 17 residues. Germline CDR1 and CDR2: SEHNR and FQNEAQ (reference sequence). The V end was cut by 1 base, the J end by 1 base, with 15 bases between. The full variable domain, rest sourced from reference TRBV7-9 and TRBJ2-3, is DTGVSQNPRHKITKRGQNVTFRCDPISEHNRLYWYRQTLGQGPEFLTYFQNEAQLEKSRLLSDRFSAERPKGSFSTLEIQRTEQGDSAMYLCASSLEPRPERTDTQYFGPGTRLTVL.

The genes are TRBV7-8 and TRBJ2-1; D remains ambiguous. In germline, CDR1 is SGHVS, CDR2 FQNEAQ. This CDR3 comprises 14 residues. V was shortened by 5 bases and J by 4 bases, with 12 bases between the two germline ends. The CDR3 DNA reads as TGTGCCAGCAGCCCCCGCGAAGGGTACAATGAGCAGTTCTTC. Encoded protein: CASSPREGYNEQFF.

This clonotype was seen more than once but under ten times. This chain connects TRBV7-9 to TRBJ2-2; D assignment may be TRBD1 or TRBD2 (5 bases each). The CDR3 runs to 15 residues. Germline-derived CDR1 and CDR2 are SEHNR and FQNEAQ (reference sequence). V shed 2 bases and J shed 13 bases, with 20 bases lying between them. Written as DNA, the CDR3 is TGTGCCAGCAGCTTACGGACGTTGGAGGCGAGGGGGCTGTTTTTT. This gives the protein CASSLRTLEARGLFF.

The chain carries TRBV5-1 and TRBJ2-2; TRBD1 matches at 12 bases. The CDR3 contains 14 residues. V shed 4 bases and J 12 bases; nucleotides not matched to a gene: 7. Germline V gene lookup returns CDR1 SGHRS and CDR2 YFSETQ. The CDR3: CASSPLGQGAKLFF. DNA for the CDR3: TGCGCCAGCAGCCCTCTGGGACAGGGGGCGAAGCTGTTTTTT.

The rearrangement links TRBV13 to TRBJ2-1, with 9 bases identical to TRBD2. The CDR3 runs 17 residues. V gave up 2 bases and J gave up 3 bases; unmatched junction bases: 8. Looked up from germline, CDR1 is PRHDT and CDR2 is FYEKMQ (reference sequence). Here the CDR3 reads CASSLRSGGSVYNEQFF. In nucleotides, the CDR3 is TGTGCCAGCAGCTTACGTAGCGGGGGCTCTGTCTACAATGAGCAGTTCTTC.

The rearrangement joins TRBV29-1 to TRBJ2-3, with D unclear. Trimming shortened V by 4 bases and J by 4 bases, and 15 bases separated the two germline ends. The CDR3 is 14 amino acids. Germline CDR1 SQVTM, CDR2 ANQGSEA. The CDR3 DNA reads TGCAGCGTTGTAGGACCCCCAACCGCAGATACGCAGTATTTT. Protein sequence: CSVVGPPTADTQYF.

The chain combines TRBV29-1 with TRBJ1-5; D unresolved. V was pared by 4 bases and J by 2 bases, with 9 bases between. The CDR3 runs to 13 residues. Looked up from germline, CDR1 is SQVTM and CDR2 is ANQGSEA. The CDR3: CSVVKEGNQPQHF. The DNA for the CDR3 is TGCAGCGTTGTGAAAGAAGGCAATCAGCCCCAGCATTTT.

V gene TRBV7-2 combines with J gene TRBJ2-3; 7 bases align to TRBD1. The trim removed 5 bases at V and 1 base at J, leaving 6 bases unmatched. The germline V gene has CDR1 SGHTA and CDR2 FQGNSA. CDR3 length: 15 amino acids. Here the CDR3 reads CASSHRQGRTDTQYF. The CDR3 DNA reads TGTGCCAGCAGCCACCGACAGGGACGCACAGATACGCAGTATTTT. Looking up the rest from reference TRBV7-2 and TRBJ2-3 gives the full variable domain: GAGVSQSPSNKVTEKGKDVELRCDPISGHTALYWYRQSLGQGLEFLIYFQGNSAPDKSGLPSDRFSAERTGGSVSTLTIQRTQQEDSAVYLCASSHRQGRTDTQYFGPGTRLTVL.

This chain connects TRBV10-3 to TRBJ2-7; TRBD1 agrees at 7 bases. Germline CDR1 ENHRY, CDR2 SYGVKD. The CDR3 length is 14 residues. Trimming removed 6 bases from V and 1 base from J; junction bases left unmatched: 6. The CDR3 sequence: CAIRGDSLSYEQYF. Written as DNA, the CDR3 is TGTGCCATCAGGGGGGACAGCCTTTCCTACGAGCAGTACTTC.

The chain joins TRBV5-1 to TRBJ2-1; D gene ambiguous. V was pared by 0 bases and J by 0 bases, with 10 bases between. Looked up from germline, CDR1 is SGHRS and CDR2 is YFSETQ. The CDR3 is 16 residues long. The CDR3 DNA reads TGCGCCAGCAGCTTGGTTTCGATTAGCTCCTACAATGAGCAGTTCTTC. It specifies CASSLVSISSYNEQFF.

The gene calls are TRBV29-1 and TRBJ2-1, with D possibly matching TRBD1 (7 bases). Trimming took off 7 bases at V and 7 bases at J, with 17 bases between the two ends. Per germline, CDR1 SQVTM and CDR2 ANQGSEA. The CDR3 totals 13 residues. The CDR3 DNA follows: TGCAGCGCCCTCAGGGGGGTTGGTAATGAGCAGTTCTTC. This translates into CSALRGVGNEQFF.

The chain links TRBV10-3 to TRBJ2-3; 7 bases fit TRBD1. The CDR3 has 14 amino acids. The ends lost 10 bases at V and 0 bases at J; junction bases unmatched: 7. Germline V gene lookup returns CDR1 ENHRY and CDR2 SYGVKD. The CDR3 DNA is TGTGCCACGGTGGGACAGTCTAGCACAGATACGCAGTATTTT. It encodes CATVGQSSTDTQYF.

The chain uses TRBV6-5 and TRBJ2-7; D is undetermined. V lost 2 bases and J 5 bases, leaving 7 bases between the germline ends. The CDR3 is 12 residues long. CDR1 and CDR2 from the germline V gene are MNHEY and SVGAGI. The chain's CDR3 is CASSYGDNEQYF. The CDR3 DNA follows: TGTGCCAGCAGTTACGGGGATAACGAGCAGTACTTC.

This chain connects TRBV6-2 or TRBV6-3 to TRBJ2-1; 10 bases are shared with TRBD2. The CDR3 has 15 residues. J lost 8 bases, V lost 7 bases, and 11 bases had no gene match. Per germline, CDR1 MNHEY and CDR2 SVGEGT. The CDR3 nucleotides are TGTGCCAGCACCGGATCCAGCGGGGGGGCCTATGAGCAGTTCTTC. Protein product: CASTGSSGGAYEQFF.

Only a few counts were recorded for this clonotype. The chain employs TRBV20-1 and TRBJ2-1, with no clear D. V was shortened by 3 bases and J by 7 bases, with 10 bases between the two germline ends. Germline V gives CDR1 DFQATT, CDR2 SNEGSKA (reference sequence). The CDR3 has 12 amino acids. The CDR3 DNA is TGCAGTGCTAGTCCCCATCGGAATGAGCAGTTCTTC. Its protein product is CSASPHRNEQFF.

This chain links TRBV2 with TRBJ1-1, with D possibly TRBD1 on 5 matching bases. In germline, CDR1 is SNHLY, CDR2 FYNNEI. Deletions cut 7 bases from V and 1 base from J, with 10 bases between. The CDR3 covers 13 residues. The CDR3 DNA follows: TGTGCCAGCAACGACAGAACGAACACTGAAGCTTTCTTT. This codes for CASNDRTNTEAFF.

This clonotype was observed a few times. The chain carries TRBV28 and TRBJ1-3; 8 bases are a match to TRBD1. With V trimmed by 6 bases and J by 3 bases, 4 bases remained unmatched. CDR3 length: 14 residues. From germline, CDR1 is MDHEN and CDR2 SYDVKM. CDR3 coding DNA: TGTGCCAGCAGGGGGGACAGGAGTGGAAACACCATATATTTT. Encoded protein: CASRGDRSGNTIYF. The complete variable domain, with remaining parts taken from reference TRBV28 and TRBJ1-3, reads DVKVTQSSRYLVKRTGEKVFLECVQDMDHENMFWYRQDPGLGLRLIYFSYDVKMKEKGDIPEGYSVSREKKERFSLILESASTNQTSMYLCASRGDRSGNTIYFGEGSWLTVV.

This clonotype was seen a handful of times. This sequence joins TRBV5-1 and TRBJ2-1; 11 nucleotides match TRBD2. Germline CDR1 is SGHRS and CDR2 is YFSETQ. The V segment lost 4 bases and the J segment 5 bases; nucleotides outside the gene matches: 8. This CDR3 spans 16 amino acids. CDR3 loop: CASSGRLAGLNNEQFF. The CDR3 nucleotides are TGCGCCAGCAGCGGCCGACTAGCGGGGCTAAACAATGAGCAGTTCTTC.

The genes are TRBV6-2 or TRBV6-3 and TRBJ1-5, with D maybe TRBD1 (5 bases). The V end lost 6 bases, the J end lost 3 bases, and 12 bases lay between the germline ends. Germline-derived CDR1 and CDR2 are MNHEY and SVGEGT. The CDR3 sequence is 14 residues long. CDR3 sequence: CASSFQGLNQPQHF. DNA of the CDR3: TGTGCCAGCAGCTTCCAGGGCCTCAATCAGCCCCAGCATTTT.

The V gene is TRBV28, the J gene TRBJ2-7; 7 bases map to TRBD1. J lost 2 bases, V lost 6 bases, and 7 bases had no gene match. This CDR3 is built from 14 residues. Looked up from germline, CDR1 is MDHEN and CDR2 is SYDVKM. The CDR3 nucleotides are TGTGCCAGCAGAGGACAGGTGCTAACCTACGAGCAGTACTTC. The encoded protein is CASRGQVLTYEQYF.

This clonotype turned up a few times. V gene TRBV15 combines with J gene TRBJ2-3, with D unclear. This CDR3 is built from 16 residues. The V end was cut by 2 bases, the J end by 2 bases, with 14 bases between. Germline-derived CDR1 and CDR2 are LNHNV and YYDKDF (reference sequence). Here the CDR3 reads CATSRLDLPDTDTQYF. CDR3 nucleotides: TGTGCCACCAGCAGACTAGACCTGCCTGACACAGATACGCAGTATTTT.